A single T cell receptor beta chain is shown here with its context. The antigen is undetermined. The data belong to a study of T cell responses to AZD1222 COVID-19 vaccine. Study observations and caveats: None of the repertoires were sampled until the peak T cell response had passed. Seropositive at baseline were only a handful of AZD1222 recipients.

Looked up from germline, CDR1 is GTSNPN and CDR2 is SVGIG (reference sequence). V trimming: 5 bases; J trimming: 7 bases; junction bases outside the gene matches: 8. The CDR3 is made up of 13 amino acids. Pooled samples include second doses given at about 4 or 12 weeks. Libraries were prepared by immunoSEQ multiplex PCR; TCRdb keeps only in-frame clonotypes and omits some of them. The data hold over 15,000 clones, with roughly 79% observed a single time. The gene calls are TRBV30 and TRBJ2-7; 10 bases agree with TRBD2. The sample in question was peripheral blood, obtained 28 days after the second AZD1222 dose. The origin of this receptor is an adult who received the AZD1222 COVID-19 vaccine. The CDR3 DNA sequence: TGTGCCTGGGCGCTAGCGGGAGCTAGGGAGCAGTACTTC. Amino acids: CAWALAGAREQYF.